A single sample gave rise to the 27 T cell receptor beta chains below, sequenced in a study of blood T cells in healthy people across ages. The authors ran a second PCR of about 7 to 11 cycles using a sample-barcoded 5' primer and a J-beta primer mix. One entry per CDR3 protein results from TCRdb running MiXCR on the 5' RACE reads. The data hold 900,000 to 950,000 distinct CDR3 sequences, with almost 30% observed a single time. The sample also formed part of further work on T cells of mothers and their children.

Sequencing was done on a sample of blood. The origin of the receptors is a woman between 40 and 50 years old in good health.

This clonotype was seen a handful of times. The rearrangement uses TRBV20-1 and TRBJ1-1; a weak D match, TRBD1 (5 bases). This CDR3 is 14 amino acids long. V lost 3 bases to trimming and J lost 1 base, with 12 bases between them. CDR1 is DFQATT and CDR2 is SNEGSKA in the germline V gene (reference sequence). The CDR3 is CSARRQYWNTEAFF. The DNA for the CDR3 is TGCAGTGCTAGGCGACAGTACTGGAACACTGAAGCTTTCTTT.

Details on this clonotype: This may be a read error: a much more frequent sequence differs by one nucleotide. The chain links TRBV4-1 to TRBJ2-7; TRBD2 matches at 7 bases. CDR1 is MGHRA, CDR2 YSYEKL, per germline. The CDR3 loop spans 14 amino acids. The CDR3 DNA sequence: TGCACCAGCAGCCAACAAGCGGGGCGTTACGAGCAGTACTTC. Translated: CTSSQQAGRYEQYF.

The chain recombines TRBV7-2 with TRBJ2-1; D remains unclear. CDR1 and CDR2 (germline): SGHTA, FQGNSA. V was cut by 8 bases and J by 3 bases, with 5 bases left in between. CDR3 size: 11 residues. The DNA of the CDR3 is TGTGCCAGCCTTGTCTACAATGAGCAGTTCTTC. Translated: CASLVYNEQFF. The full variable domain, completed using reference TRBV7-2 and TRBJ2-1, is GAGVSQSPSNKVTEKGKDVELRCDPISGHTALYWYRQSLGQGLEFLIYFQGNSAPDKSGLPSDRFSAERTGGSVSTLTIQRTQQEDSAVYLCASLVYNEQFFGPGTRLTVL.

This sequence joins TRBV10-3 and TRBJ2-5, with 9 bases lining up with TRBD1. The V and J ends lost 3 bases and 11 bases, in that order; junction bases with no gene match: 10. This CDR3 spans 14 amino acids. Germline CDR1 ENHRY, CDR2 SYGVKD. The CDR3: CAISETGGLNEQYF. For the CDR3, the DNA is TGTGCCATCAGTGAAACAGGGGGCCTTAATGAGCAGTACTTC.

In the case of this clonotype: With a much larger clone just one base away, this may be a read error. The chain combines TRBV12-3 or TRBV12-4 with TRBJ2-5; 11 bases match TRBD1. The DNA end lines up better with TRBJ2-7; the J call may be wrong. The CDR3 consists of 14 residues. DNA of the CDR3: TGTGCCAGCAATTGGGACAGGGGGTACTACGAGCAGTACTTC. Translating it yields CASNWDRGYYEQYF.

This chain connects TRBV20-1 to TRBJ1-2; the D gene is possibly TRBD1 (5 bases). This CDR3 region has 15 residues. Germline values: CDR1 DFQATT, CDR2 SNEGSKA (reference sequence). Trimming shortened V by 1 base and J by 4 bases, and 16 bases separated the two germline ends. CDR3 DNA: TGCAGTGCTAGAGCGGTAGAGGGGACTCTCTATGGCTACACCTTC. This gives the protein CSARAVEGTLYGYTF.

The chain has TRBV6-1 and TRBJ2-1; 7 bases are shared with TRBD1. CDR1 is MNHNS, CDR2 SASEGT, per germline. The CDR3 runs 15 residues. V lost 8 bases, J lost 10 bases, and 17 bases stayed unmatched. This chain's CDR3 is CASGREGTARVEQFF. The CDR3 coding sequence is TGTGCCAGCGGTAGGGAAGGGACAGCTAGGGTCGAGCAGTTCTTC.

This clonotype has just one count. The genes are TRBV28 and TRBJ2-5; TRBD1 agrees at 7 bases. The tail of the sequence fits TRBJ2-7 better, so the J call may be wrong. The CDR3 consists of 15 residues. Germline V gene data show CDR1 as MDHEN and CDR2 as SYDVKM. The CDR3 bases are TGTGCCAGCAGTGTCCTGACAGGGCTTACCTACGAGCAGTACTTC. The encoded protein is CASSVLTGLTYEQYF.

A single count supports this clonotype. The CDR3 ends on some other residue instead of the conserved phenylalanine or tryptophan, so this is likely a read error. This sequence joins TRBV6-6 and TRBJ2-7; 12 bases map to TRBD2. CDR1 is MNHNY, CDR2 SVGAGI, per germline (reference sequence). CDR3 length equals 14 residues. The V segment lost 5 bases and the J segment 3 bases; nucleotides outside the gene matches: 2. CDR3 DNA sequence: TGTGCCAGCAGTCCGACTAGCGGGGGCTACGAGCAGTACTTG. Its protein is CASSPTSGGYEQYL.

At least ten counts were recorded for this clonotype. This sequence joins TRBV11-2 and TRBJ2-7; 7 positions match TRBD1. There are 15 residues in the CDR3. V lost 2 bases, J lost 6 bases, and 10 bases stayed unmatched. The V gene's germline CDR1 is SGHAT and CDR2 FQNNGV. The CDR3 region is CASSLPHPTGSEQYF. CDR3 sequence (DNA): TGTGCCAGCAGCTTACCCCACCCGACAGGGTCCGAGCAGTACTTC. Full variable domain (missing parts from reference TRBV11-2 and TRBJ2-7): EAGVAQSPRYKIIEKRQSVAFWCNPISGHATLYWYQQILGQGPKLLIQFQNNGVVDDSQLPKDRFSAERLKGVDSTLKIQPAKLEDSAVYLCASSLPHPTGSEQYFGPGTRLTVT.

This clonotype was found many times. The CDR3 loop reads CSVERGDNEQFF. In DNA form, the CDR3 reads TGCAGCGTTGAGAGGGGTGACAATGAGCAGTTCTTC. The rearrangement joins TRBV29-1 to TRBJ2-1; D might be TRBD1 or TRBD2, each matching 5 bases. Germline V gene lookup returns CDR1 SQVTM and CDR2 ANQGSEA. This CDR3 has 12 amino acids. V was cut by 3 bases and J by 5 bases, with 8 bases left in between.

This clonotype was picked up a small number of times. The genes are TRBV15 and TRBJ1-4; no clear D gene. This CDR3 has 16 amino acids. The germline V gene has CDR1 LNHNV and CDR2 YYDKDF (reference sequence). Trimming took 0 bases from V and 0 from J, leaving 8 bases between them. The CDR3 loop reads CATSRDSLATNEKLFF. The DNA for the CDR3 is TGTGCCACCAGCAGAGACAGCCTAGCAACTAATGAAAAACTGTTTTTT.

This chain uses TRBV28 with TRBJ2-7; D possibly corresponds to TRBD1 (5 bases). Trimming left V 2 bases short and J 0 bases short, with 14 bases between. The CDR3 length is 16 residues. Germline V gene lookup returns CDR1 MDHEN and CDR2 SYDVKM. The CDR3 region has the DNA TGTGCCAGCAGTTTACTCAGGGAAGGGGCCTCCTACGAGCAGTACTTC. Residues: CASSLLREGASYEQYF. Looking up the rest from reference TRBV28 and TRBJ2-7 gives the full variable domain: DVKVTQSSRYLVKRTGEKVFLECVQDMDHENMFWYRQDPGLGLRLIYFSYDVKMKEKGDIPEGYSVSREKKERFSLILESASTNQTSMYLCASSLLREGASYEQYFGPGTRLTVT.

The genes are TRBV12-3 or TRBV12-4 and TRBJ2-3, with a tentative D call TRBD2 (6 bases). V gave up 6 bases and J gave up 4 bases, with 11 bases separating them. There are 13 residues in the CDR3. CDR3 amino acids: CASSSGSPDTQYF. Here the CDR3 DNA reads TGTGCCAGCAGCAGCGGGTCCCCAGATACGCAGTATTTT.

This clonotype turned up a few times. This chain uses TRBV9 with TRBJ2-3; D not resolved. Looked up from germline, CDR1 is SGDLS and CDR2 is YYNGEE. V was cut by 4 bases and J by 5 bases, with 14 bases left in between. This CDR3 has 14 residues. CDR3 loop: CASSPPGPIDTQYF. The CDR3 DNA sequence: TGTGCCAGCAGCCCCCCCGGGCCCATAGATACGCAGTATTTT.

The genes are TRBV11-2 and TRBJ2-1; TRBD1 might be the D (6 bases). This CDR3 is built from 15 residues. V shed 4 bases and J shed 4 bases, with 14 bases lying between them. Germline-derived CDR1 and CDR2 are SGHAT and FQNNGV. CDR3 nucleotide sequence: TGTGCCAGCAGCTGGAGGTCAGGGGATTACAATGAGCAGTTCTTC. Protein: CASSWRSGDYNEQFF.

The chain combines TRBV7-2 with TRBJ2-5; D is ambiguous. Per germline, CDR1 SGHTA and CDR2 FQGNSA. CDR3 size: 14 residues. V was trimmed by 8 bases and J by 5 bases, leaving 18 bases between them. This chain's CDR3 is CASGDQIGRETQYF. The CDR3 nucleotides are TGTGCCAGCGGCGACCAGATAGGGCGGGAGACCCAGTACTTC.

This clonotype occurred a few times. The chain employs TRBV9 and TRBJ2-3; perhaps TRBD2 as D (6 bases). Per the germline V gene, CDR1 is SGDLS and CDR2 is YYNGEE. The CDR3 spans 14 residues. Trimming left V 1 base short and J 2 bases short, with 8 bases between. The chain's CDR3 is CASSVRTNTDTQYF. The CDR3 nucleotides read TGTGCCAGCAGCGTACGGACTAACACAGATACGCAGTATTTT.

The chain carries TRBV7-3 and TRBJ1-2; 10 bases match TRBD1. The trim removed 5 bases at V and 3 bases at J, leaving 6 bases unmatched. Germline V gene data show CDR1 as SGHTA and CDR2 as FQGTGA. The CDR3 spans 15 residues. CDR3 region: CASSPYGTGDYGYTF. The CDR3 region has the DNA TGTGCCAGCAGCCCCTACGGGACAGGGGACTATGGCTACACCTTC.

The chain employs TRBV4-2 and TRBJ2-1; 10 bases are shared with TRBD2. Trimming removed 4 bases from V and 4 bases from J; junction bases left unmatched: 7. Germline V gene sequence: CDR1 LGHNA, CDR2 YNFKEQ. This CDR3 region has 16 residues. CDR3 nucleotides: TGTGCCAGCAGCCGTGACGAGCGGGGGGGGTACAATGAGCAGTTCTTC. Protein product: CASSRDERGGYNEQFF.

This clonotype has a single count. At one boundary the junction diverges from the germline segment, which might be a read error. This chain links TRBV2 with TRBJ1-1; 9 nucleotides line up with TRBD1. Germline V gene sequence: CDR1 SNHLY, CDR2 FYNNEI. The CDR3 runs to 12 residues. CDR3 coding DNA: TGTGCCGGCAGAGGGACAGGGACTGAAGCTTTCTTT. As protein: CAGRGTGTEAFF.

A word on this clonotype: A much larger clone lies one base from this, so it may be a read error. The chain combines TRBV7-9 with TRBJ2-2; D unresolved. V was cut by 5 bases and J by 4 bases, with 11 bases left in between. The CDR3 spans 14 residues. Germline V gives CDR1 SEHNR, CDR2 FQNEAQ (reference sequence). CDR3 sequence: CASSPGLCTGELFF. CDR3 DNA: TGTGCCAGCAGCCCCGGGCTATGCACCGGGGAGCTGTTTTTT.

This CDR3 is CASSRYRDKNTGELFF. The CDR3 DNA follows: TGTGCCAGCAGCCGGTACCGGGACAAAAACACCGGGGAGCTGTTTTTT. V and J are TRBV3-1 and TRBJ2-2; D is perhaps TRBD1 (6 bases). CDR3 length: 16 residues. Per the germline V gene, CDR1 is LGHDT and CDR2 is YNNKEL (reference sequence). V gave up 4 bases and J gave up 2 bases, with 14 bases separating them.

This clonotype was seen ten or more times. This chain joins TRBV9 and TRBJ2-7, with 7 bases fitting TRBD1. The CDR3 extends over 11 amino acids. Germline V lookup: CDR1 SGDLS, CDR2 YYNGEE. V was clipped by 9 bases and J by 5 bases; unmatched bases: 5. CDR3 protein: CATNRGHEQYF. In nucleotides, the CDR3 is TGTGCCACCAACAGGGGCCACGAGCAGTACTTC.

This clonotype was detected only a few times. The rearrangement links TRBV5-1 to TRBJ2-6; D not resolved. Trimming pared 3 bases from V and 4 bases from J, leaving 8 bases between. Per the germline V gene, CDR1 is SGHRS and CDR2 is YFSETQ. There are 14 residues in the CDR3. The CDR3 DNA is TGCGCCAGCAGCTCGATACTAGGGGCCAACGTCCTGACTTTC. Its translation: CASSSILGANVLTF.

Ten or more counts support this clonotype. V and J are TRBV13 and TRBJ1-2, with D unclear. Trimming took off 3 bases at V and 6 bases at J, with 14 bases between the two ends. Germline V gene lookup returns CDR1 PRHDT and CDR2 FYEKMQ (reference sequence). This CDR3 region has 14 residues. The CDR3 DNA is TGTGCCAGCAGCTTGAGGACGGTAGGACATGGCTACACCTTC. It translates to CASSLRTVGHGYTF.

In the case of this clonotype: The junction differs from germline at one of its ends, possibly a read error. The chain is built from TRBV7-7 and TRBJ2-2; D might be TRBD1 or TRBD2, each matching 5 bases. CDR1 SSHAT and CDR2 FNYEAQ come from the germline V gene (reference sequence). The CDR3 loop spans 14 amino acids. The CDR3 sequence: CASSPGTATGELFF. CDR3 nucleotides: TGTGCTAGCAGCCCGGGGACGGCCACCGGGGAGCTGTTTTTT.